This TCR beta chain appears in the sequencing data of a study of cytomegalovirus exposure and HLA in healthy donors. Study-wide findings and caveats: In vitro experiments confirmed that a few CMV-associated chains were specific for CMV antigens. Sequencing probably produced one cluster of sequence variants that were highly shared. The authors listed 150 to 200 TCR beta chains as cytomegalovirus-associated. Donors were assumed by presence/absence analyses to have roughly uniform sequencing depth.

As regards this clone: The antigen remains unidentified. Relative to the germline gene, one junction end is altered; a read error may explain this.

Germline V gene data show CDR1 as SEHNR and CDR2 as FQNEAQ (reference sequence). This CDR3 contains 15 residues. PCR employed 60 Vbeta and 13 Jbeta primers. Here immunoSEQ multiplex PCR was the method, and the copy in TCRdb shows in-frame clones only, minus some. The table shows about 140,000 clones, with about 70% occurring only once. The sequencing input was PBMCs. This chain links TRBV7-9 with TRBJ2-7; TRBD2 aligns across 12 bases. This receptor was identified in a woman aged 40 to 49 in good health and CMV-seronegative. This chain's CDR3 is CSSSFSSGRAYEQYF. DNA of the CDR3: TGTTCCAGCAGCTTTTCTAGCGGGAGGGCCTACGAGCAGTACTTC.